The 2 T cell receptor beta chains reported below all come from one sample, sequenced in a study of identical twins. TCRdb itself ran the 5' RACE reads through MiXCR, one entry per CDR3 protein. This repertoire shows a few hundred thousand distinct CDR3 sequences, around 15% found once; its top ten account for 0.44%. The same specimen was also included in a second study, on yellow fever vaccine responses in identical twins.

Sample: CD4+ T cells sorted from blood. These receptors were taken from a woman between 18 and 29 years old in good health.

This clonotype has just a few counts. In nucleotides, the CDR3 is TGTGCCAGCAGCGCGAACCGCCTAATAGGACGGGCCTCGGCGGAAGCTTTCTTT. Residues: CASSANRLIGRASAEAFF. V usage is TRBV6-1 and J usage is TRBJ1-1; no clear D gene. Looked up from germline, CDR1 is MNHNS and CDR2 is SASEGT. This CDR3 comprises 18 residues. With 6 bases removed from V and 8 bases from J, the gap between germline ends came to 31 bases.

The V call is TRBV12-3 or TRBV12-4, the J call TRBJ2-2; D may be TRBD2 (5 bases). V lost 6 bases, J lost 1 base, and 12 bases lay in between. CDR3 length equals 15 residues. CDR3: CASRVGVVNTGELFF. CDR3 DNA sequence: TGTGCCAGCAGGGTCGGGGTCGTGAACACCGGGGAGCTGTTTTTT.